This T cell receptor beta chain was sequenced for a study of blood T cell repertoires in COVID-19. Study-wide context: The samples span acute and convalescent COVID-19 from the United States, Italy and Spain. PBMCs, B-cell-depleted T cells, or T cells were the source of the cDNA or gDNA that made up the material.

Germline V gene sequence: CDR1 SGDLS, CDR2 YYNGEE. V gave up 3 bases and J gave up 3 bases, with 12 bases separating them. The CDR3 spans 14 residues. Source study methods: Counts of nucleated cells, estimated from reference gene primer amplification, were obtained. TCRdb keeps only in-frame clones here, not all; method: immunoSEQ multiplex PCR. The V and J calls and the clone size are those of that table, but D and trimming were determined from the DNA. The data contain 120,000 to 150,000 clones, 84% of them singletons. This sequence originates from a human donor in a cohort sampled during active COVID-19. This chain joins TRBV9 and TRBJ2-5, with D hard to call. Source material: peripheral blood. This CDR3 reads CASSARLNEETQYF. In DNA form, the CDR3 reads TGTGCCAGCAGCGCCCGACTTAACGAAGAGACCCAGTACTTC.